Following are 21 T cell receptor beta chains from one sample sequenced in a study of regulatory T cells in long-lasting Graves disease (dated by TCRdb to the early 2020s). The meaning of the sample's time point label: persistent/refractory GD, antithyroid drugs over 5 years with positive TRAb. For both TCR sequencing and RNA sequencing, RNA was extracted from PBMCs using TRIzol. Libraries were prepared through multiplex PCR. Sequenced using an Illumina HiSeq 4000. CDR3 regions were amplified by Arm-PCR with iRepertoire HTBI primers to construct TCR beta libraries. TCRdb itself trimmed the public reads at Q25 with fastp, ran MiXCR and retained productive beta chains. Merged by CDR3 protein, the rows form single entries marked with the most common genes and DNA. The sample table shows about 450,000 distinct CDR3 sequences, and around 24% are seen once. Jointly, the top ten make up around 26% of the sample.

Sequencing was performed on peripheral blood mononuclear cells (PBMCs), taken when the disease was refractory, from a patient treated with antithyroid drugs. The receptors stem from a female donor with Graves disease.

This clonotype was counted many times. J is TRBJ1-1 and V is TRBV7-2; TRBD1 might be the D (5 bases). The CDR3 is 14 amino acids. V was shortened by 7 bases and J by 0 bases, with 12 bases between the two germline ends. CDR1 and CDR2 from the germline V gene are SGHTA and FQGNSA. The chain's CDR3 is CASTRSGLNTEAFF. The DNA of the CDR3 is TGTGCCAGCACGCGATCGGGGCTGAACACTGAAGCTTTCTTT.

This clonotype showed up just a few times. The chain joins TRBV10-3 to TRBJ2-7; the D gene is possibly TRBD2 (6 bases). This CDR3 contains 15 residues. Looked up from germline, CDR1 is ENHRY and CDR2 is SYGVKD. V was shortened by 5 bases and J by 5 bases, with 19 bases between the two germline ends. CDR3 nucleotide sequence: TGTGCCATCAGTTTCTCAACGGGACTCGGGGACGAGCAGTACTTC. It is translated as CAISFSTGLGDEQYF.

This clonotype was counted a few times. The V gene is TRBV20-1, the J gene TRBJ1-2; D remains unclear. Germline values: CDR1 DFQATT, CDR2 SNEGSKA (reference sequence). Trimming took 2 bases from V and 6 from J, leaving 13 bases between them. CDR3 length equals 13 residues. The CDR3 region has the DNA TGCAGTGCTAGACTTCCCCGGAGCCATGGCTACACCTTC. Encoded protein: CSARLPRSHGYTF.

The J gene is TRBJ2-2, the V gene TRBV19, with a possible D match to TRBD1 (6 bases). Germline CDR1 reads LNHDA; CDR2 reads SQIVND (reference sequence). The ends were cut back, 9 bases at V and 2 bases at J, with 10 bases in the middle. The CDR3 extends over 13 amino acids. The chain's CDR3 is CASATGNTGELFF. The CDR3 coding sequence is TGTGCCAGCGCGACAGGAAACACCGGGGAGCTGTTTTTT.

This clonotype has just a few counts. The chain has TRBV5-1 and TRBJ1-5, with 8 bases fitting TRBD1. The CDR3 is 13 amino acids. The trim removed 4 bases at V and 10 bases at J, leaving 7 bases unmatched. Germline CDR1 is SGHRS and CDR2 is YFSETQ. The CDR3 is CASSPGGGYPQHF. The CDR3 region has the DNA TGCGCCAGCAGCCCAGGGGGCGGTTATCCCCAGCATTTT.

This sequence joins TRBV7-9 and TRBJ2-2; D not certain. With 0 bases removed from V and 0 bases from J, the gap between germline ends came to 11 bases. This CDR3 is built from 17 residues. Per the germline V gene, CDR1 is SEHNR and CDR2 is FQNEAQ (reference sequence). The CDR3 sequence is CASSLAVTVTNTGELFF. The CDR3 nucleotides read TGTGCCAGCAGCTTAGCGGTGACGGTAACGAACACCGGGGAGCTGTTTTTT. Supplemented by reference TRBV7-9 and TRBJ2-2, the full variable domain reads DTGVSQNPRHKITKRGQNVTFRCDPISEHNRLYWYRQTLGQGPEFLTYFQNEAQLEKSRLLSDRFSAERPKGSFSTLEIQRTEQGDSAMYLCASSLAVTVTNTGELFFGEGSRLTVL.

This clonotype was seen ten or more times. The CDR3 is CASSSVKFIDTQYF. The CDR3 DNA is TGTGCCAGCAGTTCCGTGAAGTTCATTGATACGCAGTATTTT. V usage is TRBV28 and J usage is TRBJ2-3; D is ambiguous. V shed 4 bases and J shed 6 bases, with 14 bases lying between them. CDR1 is MDHEN and CDR2 is SYDVKM in the germline V gene. The CDR3 sequence is 14 residues long.

This clonotype has ten or more counts. This sequence joins TRBV12-3 or TRBV12-4 and TRBJ1-1; D might be TRBD1 (5 bases). This CDR3 is built from 10 residues. Between the trimmed V and J ends, which lost 6 bases and 11 bases, there was a span of 10 bases. The CDR3 sequence is CASSREGAFF. In DNA form, the CDR3 reads TGTGCCAGCAGCCGGGAGGGGGCTTTCTTT.

The chain uses TRBV4-3 and TRBJ2-2, with D possibly called TRBD1 or TRBD2 (6 bases each). Trimming took off 0 bases at V and 4 bases at J, with 12 bases between the two ends. There are 16 residues in the CDR3. Germline values: CDR1 LGHNA, CDR2 YSLEER. DNA for the CDR3: TGCGCCAGCAGCCAAGAAGGGGGGAGTGTCACCGGGGAGCTGTTTTTT. Translated: CASSQEGGSVTGELFF.

This clonotype has just a few counts. The chain carries TRBV7-9 and TRBJ2-2, with D possibly being TRBD1 (6 bases). In germline, CDR1 is SEHNR, CDR2 FQNEAQ (reference sequence). The V gene lost 6 bases and the J gene lost 5 bases, with 25 bases spanning the gap. CDR3 length: 18 residues. The CDR3: CASRLLVNTGKRTGELFF. CDR3 sequence (DNA): TGTGCCAGCAGATTACTGGTCAATACAGGGAAGAGGACCGGGGAGCTGTTTTTT. The variable domain in full, completed from reference TRBV7-9 and TRBJ2-2, reads DTGVSQNPRHKITKRGQNVTFRCDPISEHNRLYWYRQTLGQGPEFLTYFQNEAQLEKSRLLSDRFSAERPKGSFSTLEIQRTEQGDSAMYLCASRLLVNTGKRTGELFFGEGSRLTVL.

At least ten counts were recorded for this clonotype. The rearrangement uses TRBV2 and TRBJ2-5; D is unclear. The germline V and J ends were trimmed by 7 bases and 4 bases, with 13 bases remaining between them. The CDR3 sequence is 13 residues long. Germline V lookup: CDR1 SNHLY, CDR2 FYNNEI. CDR3 in DNA: TGTGCCAGCACGAGCGACGTAGGAGAGACCCAGTACTTC. It is translated as CASTSDVGETQYF.

The J gene is TRBJ2-7, the V gene TRBV11-2; 7 nucleotides align to TRBD1. V lost 4 bases, J lost 5 bases, and 5 bases stayed unmatched. CDR1 is SGHAT, CDR2 FQNNGV, per germline. The CDR3 runs 13 residues. The CDR3 sequence is CASSSTGENEQYF. CDR3 DNA: TGTGCCAGCAGCTCCACAGGGGAGAACGAGCAGTACTTC.

The rearrangement links TRBV19 to TRBJ1-1, with D possibly being TRBD1 (5 bases). V lost 6 bases to trimming and J lost 4 bases, with 18 bases between them. Germline CDR1 and CDR2: LNHDA and SQIVND (reference sequence). The CDR3 runs to 15 residues. CDR3: CASSPTPGGGTEAFF. The CDR3 DNA is TGTGCCAGTAGCCCCACCCCGGGGGGGGGCACTGAAGCTTTCTTT. Looking up the rest from reference TRBV19 and TRBJ1-1 gives the full variable domain: DGGITQSPKYLFRKEGQNVTLSCEQNLNHDAMYWYRQDPGQGLRLIYYSQIVNDFQKGDIAEGYSVSREKKESFPLTVTSAQKNPTAFYLCASSPTPGGGTEAFFGQGTRLTVV.

To note about this clonotype: At one end, the junction sequence differs from germline, possibly due to a read error. The V and J genes are TRBV28 and TRBJ1-5, with D unresolved. The CDR3 loop spans 16 amino acids. Per the germline V gene, CDR1 is MDHEN and CDR2 is SYDVKM. The CDR3 DNA is TGTGCCAGCACGAGTCCGTCAGGAGGCGGCAATCGGCCCCAGCATTTT. Translated: CASTSPSGGGNRPQHF.

V is TRBV7-2 and J is TRBJ2-2; the match to TRBD2 covers 9 bases. CDR3 length: 16 amino acids. The germline gives CDR1 SGHTA, CDR2 FQGNSA. Trimming removed 5 bases from V and 5 bases from J; junction bases left unmatched: 9. For the CDR3, the DNA is TGTGCCAGCAGCGCGGGTACTAGCGGGCTTACCGGGGAGCTGTTTTTT. Translating gives CASSAGTSGLTGELFF.

This clonotype was picked up a small number of times. The chain combines TRBV6-2 or TRBV6-3 with TRBJ1-4; perhaps TRBD1 as D (6 bases). V was cut by 4 bases and J by 6 bases, with 15 bases left in between. CDR3 length: 15 residues. Germline values: CDR1 MNHEY, CDR2 SVGEGT. CDR3 DNA sequence: TGTGCCAGCAGTTCCCTAGGGGGAGGACATGAAAAACTGTTTTTT. Amino acids: CASSSLGGGHEKLFF.

This clonotype was seen many times. The rearrangement joins TRBV6-5 to TRBJ2-7; the D gene is possibly TRBD1 (6 bases). Germline loops: CDR1 MNHEY, CDR2 SVGAGI. The CDR3 is 17 residues long. V was pared by 4 bases and J by 0 bases, with 19 bases between. CDR3 region: CASSSSALRGNSYEQYF. The CDR3 coding sequence is TGTGCCAGCAGTTCCTCCGCCCTGAGGGGGAACTCCTACGAGCAGTACTTC.

CDR3 loop: CASSLGGRVEKLFF. The DNA for the CDR3 is TGTGCCAGCAGCTTGGGGGGGCGCGTTGAAAAACTGTTTTTT. The rearrangement links TRBV5-6 to TRBJ1-4; weak D call: TRBD1 (6 bases). Germline CDR1 is SGHDT and CDR2 is YYEEEE. Trimming took off 0 bases at V and 7 bases at J, with 10 bases between the two ends. CDR3 size: 14 residues.

This clonotype turned up a few times. J is TRBJ1-2 and V is TRBV19; D gene unclear. Trimming removed 7 bases from V and 8 bases from J, with 5 bases in between. The CDR3 spans 9 residues. CDR1 is LNHDA and CDR2 is SQIVND in the germline V gene (reference sequence). CDR3 coding DNA: TGTGCCAGTATGTCCGGCTACACCTTC. This translates into CASMSGYTF.

This clonotype occurred a few times. The rearrangement joins TRBV7-9 to TRBJ1-2, with D possibly matching TRBD1 (5 bases). Per the germline V gene, CDR1 is SEHNR and CDR2 is FQNEAQ (reference sequence). CDR3 size: 15 residues. V was clipped by 0 bases and J by 3 bases, with 11 bases between them. The CDR3: CASSLASRGYYGYTF. Here the CDR3 DNA reads TGTGCCAGCAGCTTAGCCTCGCGGGGGTACTATGGCTACACCTTC. Using reference TRBV7-9 and TRBJ1-2 for the parts outside the CDR3, the full variable domain is DTGVSQNPRHKITKRGQNVTFRCDPISEHNRLYWYRQTLGQGPEFLTYFQNEAQLEKSRLLSDRFSAERPKGSFSTLEIQRTEQGDSAMYLCASSLASRGYYGYTFGSGTRLTVV.

This clonotype was counted many times. V usage is TRBV2 and J usage is TRBJ2-5; the D is unclear. The V and J ends lost 7 bases and 2 bases respectively, with 14 bases between them. CDR3 length equals 14 residues. Germline CDR1 SNHLY, CDR2 FYNNEI. The CDR3 bases are TGTGCCAGCATCCTAAGACACACTCAAGAGACCCAGTACTTC. Its protein product is CASILRHTQETQYF.